The 20 T cell receptor beta chains in this list originate from one sample, sequenced in a study of CD8+CD57+ T cells in acquired aplastic anemia. Template material for TCR beta VDJ and CDR3 profiling consisted of genomic DNA. MiXCR, run by TCRdb on the reads, gives a single entry per CDR3 protein. The sample includes fewer than 100,000 distinct CDR3 sequences, around 42% of them seen just once. Sequenced: sorted CD4+, CD8+, or CD8+CD57+ T cells (not recorded which) from PBMCs. The receptors here all came from a human donor in good health, serving as a control.

This sequence joins TRBV12-3 or TRBV12-4 and TRBJ1-1; possible D gene TRBD1, 5 bases. Deletions cut 1 base from V and 6 bases from J, with 6 bases between. This CDR3 has 12 amino acids. The CDR3 DNA reads TGTGCCAGCAGTTTAGAGGGGTCTGAAGCTTTCTTT. Its protein is CASSLEGSEAFF.

This clonotype showed up many times. The rearrangement joins TRBV24-1 to TRBJ2-1, with D unclear. Trimming pared 1 base from V and 6 bases from J, leaving 9 bases between. There are 14 residues in the CDR3. CDR1 and CDR2 from the germline V gene are KGHDR and SFDVKD. In nucleotides, the CDR3 is TGTGCCACCAGTGATTTAGGAGCGCCCAATGAGCAGTTCTTC. This translates into CATSDLGAPNEQFF.

This clonotype was observed many times. The chain recombines TRBV16 with TRBJ1-1; D ambiguous. The CDR3 contains 14 residues. The V and J ends lost 0 bases and 5 bases respectively, with 10 bases between them. The germline V gene has CDR1 KGHSY and CDR2 FQNENV. This chain's CDR3 is CASSQSPGGTEAFF. CDR3 DNA sequence: TGTGCCAGCAGCCAATCGCCGGGAGGGACTGAAGCTTTCTTT. Full variable domain (rest looked up from reference TRBV16 and TRBJ1-1): GEEVAQTPKHLVRGEGQKAKLYCAPIKGHSYVFWYQQVLKNEFKFLISFQNENVFDETGMPKERFSAKCLPNSPCSLEIQATKLEDSAVYFCASSQSPGGTEAFFGQGTRLTVV.

Comments on this clonotype: Possible read error: a much larger clone is one base away. The V and J genes are TRBV7-9 and TRBJ1-5; 10 bases match TRBD1. From germline, CDR1 is SEHNR and CDR2 FQNEAQ (reference sequence). The V gene end was trimmed by 5 bases and the J gene end by 7 bases; junction bases not matched to a gene: 5. The CDR3 consists of 14 residues. DNA of the CDR3: TGTGCCAGCAGCGCCGGGACAGGGGAACAGCCCCAGCATTTT. Its translation is CASSAGTGEQPQHF.

V and J are TRBV29-1 and TRBJ2-2; perhaps TRBD2 as D (5 bases). This CDR3 contains 12 residues. With 5 bases removed from V and 1 base from J, the gap between germline ends came to 5 bases. Germline V gives CDR1 SQVTM, CDR2 ANQGSEA. The CDR3 protein is CSVRENTGELFF. CDR3 nucleotide sequence: TGCAGCGTTCGGGAGAACACCGGGGAGCTGTTTTTT.

This clonotype showed up many times. The V gene is TRBV19, the J gene TRBJ1-2; the match to TRBD1 covers 8 bases. The germline CDR1 and CDR2 sequences are LNHDA and SQIVND (reference sequence). J was trimmed by 0 bases and V by 10 bases; bases with no gene match: 10. There are 15 residues in the CDR3. CDR3 nucleotides: TGTGCCAAAAAAACAGGGGGATGGGCTAACTATGGCTACACCTTC. This gives the protein CAKKTGGWANYGYTF.

The chain recombines TRBV6-1 with TRBJ1-1; 7 bases map to TRBD1. This CDR3 contains 16 residues. Trimming took 4 bases from V and 3 from J; bases not matched to a gene: 11. Germline CDR1 MNHNS, CDR2 SASEGT. CDR3 in DNA: TGTGCCAGCAGTGCGCCGACAGGGTGGGTGGACACTGAAGCTTTCTTT. Translating gives CASSAPTGWVDTEAFF.

The chain combines TRBV25-1 with TRBJ2-3, with 10 bases aligning to TRBD2. Germline CDR1 reads MGHDK; CDR2 reads SYGVNS. V shed 4 bases and J 1 base; nucleotides not matched to a gene: 11. This CDR3 contains 18 residues. The CDR3: CASSALAGAKVGTDTQYF. Written as DNA, the CDR3 is TGTGCCAGCAGTGCCCTAGCGGGAGCAAAAGTAGGCACAGATACGCAGTATTTT.

This clonotype was detected a few times. With a much larger clone just one base away, this may be a read error. The chain recombines TRBV29-1 with TRBJ1-2; D call uncertain. The CDR3 is 13 residues long. The germline V gene has CDR1 SQVTM and CDR2 ANQGSEA. The V end was cut by 0 bases, the J end by 7 bases, with 12 bases between. This CDR3 reads CSVEDQLYGGYTF. In DNA form, the CDR3 reads TGCAGCGTTGAAGATCAACTCTACGGTGGCTACACCTTC.

This rearrangement joins TRBV20-1 to TRBJ1-2, with D tentatively TRBD1 (5 bases). Trimming left V 1 base short and J 7 bases short, with 7 bases between. This CDR3 has 11 amino acids. Germline CDR1 is DFQATT and CDR2 is SNEGSKA (reference sequence). The CDR3 DNA reads as TGCAGTGCTAGAGTGGGGGTTGGCTACACCTTC. It codes for CSARVGVGYTF.

This clonotype was counted only a few times. The chain has TRBV25-1 and TRBJ2-5, with a weak D call TRBD2 (5 bases). This CDR3 region has 14 residues. Deletions cut 6 bases from V and 5 bases from J, with 16 bases between. In germline, CDR1 is MGHDK, CDR2 SYGVNS. The CDR3 sequence is CASRTSGNWETQYF. The CDR3, as DNA: TGTGCCAGCAGGACTTCCGGGAACTGGGAGACCCAGTACTTC.

On this clonotype: This sequence may be a read error, since a much larger clone differs from it by one base. The rearrangement links TRBV12-3 or TRBV12-4 to TRBJ2-5; D gene ambiguous. The CDR3 extends over 13 amino acids. CDR3 coding DNA: TGTGCCAGCAGTTTAGGGACCCAAGAGACCCAGTGCTTC. Amino acids: CASSLGTQETQCF.

J is TRBJ2-1 and V is TRBV12-3 or TRBV12-4; no reliable D call. CDR3 length equals 15 residues. Trimming left V 6 bases short and J 4 bases short, with 16 bases between. CDR3: CASSLSTAAYNEQFF. CDR3 sequence (DNA): TGTGCCAGCAGCCTATCCACGGCGGCTTACAATGAGCAGTTCTTC.

V is TRBV2 and J is TRBJ1-4, with unresolved D. Germline loops: CDR1 SNHLY, CDR2 FYNNEI. This CDR3 region has 14 residues. V gave up 7 bases and J gave up 4 bases, with 13 bases separating them. CDR3 nucleotide sequence: TGTGCCAGCACCACTAGGCAGGTTAATGAAAAACTGTTTTTT. It encodes CASTTRQVNEKLFF.

The chain joins TRBV5-5 to TRBJ1-1; TRBD1 matches at 8 bases. This CDR3 contains 14 residues. V trimming: 6 bases; J trimming: 3 bases; junction bases outside the gene matches: 7. Germline values: CDR1 SGHKS, CDR2 YYEKEE (reference sequence). The CDR3, as DNA: TGTGCCAGCAACTCAGGGACAGGTCACACTGAAGCTTTCTTT. Protein product: CASNSGTGHTEAFF.

The chain links TRBV7-2 to TRBJ1-6, with a possible D match to TRBD1 (6 bases). The CDR3 sequence is 14 residues long. Per the germline V gene, CDR1 is SGHTA and CDR2 is FQGNSA. V shed 5 bases and J shed 3 bases, with 8 bases lying between them. CDR3 in DNA: TGTGCCAGCAGCCTCAGGGGCTATAATTCACCCCTCCACTTT. Its translation: CASSLRGYNSPLHF.

The chain recombines TRBV2 with TRBJ2-7, with unresolved D. The V end lost 6 bases, the J end lost 2 bases, and 8 bases lay between the germline ends. Germline CDR1 SNHLY, CDR2 FYNNEI. The CDR3 is made up of 12 amino acids. The CDR3 nucleotides read TGTGCCAGCAGGAGGTCCACCTACGAGCAGTACTTC. Amino acid sequence: CASRRSTYEQYF. Filled out from reference TRBV2 and TRBJ2-7, the complete variable domain reads EPEVTQTPSHQVTQMGQEVILRCVPISNHLYFYWYRQILGQKVEFLVSFYNNEISEKSEIFDDQFSVERPDGSNFTLKIRSTKLEDSAMYFCASRRSTYEQYFGPGTRLTVT.

V usage is TRBV12-3 or TRBV12-4 and J usage is TRBJ1-6, with D unclear. Between the trimmed V and J ends, which lost 3 bases and 11 bases, there was a span of 14 bases. The CDR3 loop spans 14 amino acids. The CDR3 bases are TGTGCCAGCAGTTTGCTCAGTGGGGATACACCCCTCCACTTT. This translates into CASSLLSGDTPLHF.

This clonotype was found many times. This chain connects TRBV7-9 to TRBJ1-2; tentatively, D is TRBD1 (5 bases). Trimming stripped 3 bases from V and 4 bases from J, with 15 bases between. CDR1 SEHNR and CDR2 FQNEAQ come from the germline V gene (reference sequence). The CDR3 spans 15 residues. As DNA, the CDR3 is TGTGCCAGCAGCTTGGGTAAGGGGCACGGCTATGGCTACACCTTC. Its translation is CASSLGKGHGYGYTF.

This clonotype was seen many times. V is TRBV20-1 and J is TRBJ1-1; D may be TRBD1 (6 bases). Germline V CDR1 and CDR2: DFQATT, SNEGSKA (reference sequence). Trimming shortened V by 3 bases and J by 5 bases, and 13 bases separated the two germline ends. The CDR3 is 13 amino acids. The CDR3 DNA reads as TGCAGTGCTAGTGGGGGGCGGGATACTGAAGCTTTCTTT. This codes for CSASGGRDTEAFF.